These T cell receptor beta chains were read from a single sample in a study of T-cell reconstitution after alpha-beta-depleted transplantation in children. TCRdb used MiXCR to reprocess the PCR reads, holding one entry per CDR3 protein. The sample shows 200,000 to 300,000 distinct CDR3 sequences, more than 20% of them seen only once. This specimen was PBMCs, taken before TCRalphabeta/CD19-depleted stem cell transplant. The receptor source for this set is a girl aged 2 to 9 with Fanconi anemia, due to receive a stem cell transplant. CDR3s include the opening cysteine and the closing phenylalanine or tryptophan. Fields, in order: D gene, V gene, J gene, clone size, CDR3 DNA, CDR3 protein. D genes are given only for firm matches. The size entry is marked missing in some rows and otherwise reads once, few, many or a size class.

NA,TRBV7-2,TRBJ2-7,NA,TGTGCCAGCAGCTTAGGGGTAGTCCTAGGCGAGCAGTACTTC,CASSLGVVLGEQYF
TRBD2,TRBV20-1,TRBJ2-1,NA,TGCAGTGCTAGAGATCAACTAGCGGGGGGGCGATCCGGCAATGAGCAGTTCTTC,CSARDQLAGGRSGNEQFF
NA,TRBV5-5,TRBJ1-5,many,TGTGCCAGCAGCGTTGGACAAGATAGCAATCAGCCCCAGCATTTT,CASSVGQDSNQPQHF
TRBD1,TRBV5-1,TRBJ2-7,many,TGCGCCAGCAGCCCCCGGGACAGGGGGTACGAGCAGTACTTC,CASSPRDRGYEQYF
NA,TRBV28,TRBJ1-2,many,TGTGCCGGAAGGGCCGCCAACTATGGCTACACCTTC,CAGRAANYGYTF
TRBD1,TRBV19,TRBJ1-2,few,TGTGCCAGTAGTCCCCGGGACAGGGGAACGGTAAACTATGGCTACACCTTC,CASSPRDRGTVNYGYTF
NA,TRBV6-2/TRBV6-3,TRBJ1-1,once,TGTGCCAGCAGGCCAGGGTTAGAAAGTTGGTCGGACACTGAAGCTTTCTTT,CASRPGLESWSDTEAFF
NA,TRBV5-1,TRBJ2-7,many,TGCGCCAGCAGCTTGGGCCAGGGGAACTACGAGCAGTACTTC,CASSLGQGNYEQYF
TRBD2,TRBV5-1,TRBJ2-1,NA,TGCGCCAGCAGCTATCTAGCGGGGGGCTCCTACAATGAGCAGTTCTTC,CASSYLAGGSYNEQFF
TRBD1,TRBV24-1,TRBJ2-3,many,TGTGCCACCAGTGATTCTCGACCGGGACAGGGGACAGATACGCAGTATTTT,CATSDSRPGQGTDTQYF
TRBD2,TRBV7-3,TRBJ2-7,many,TGTGCCAGCAGCTTAACATCTAGCGGGGTGTACGAGCAGTACTTC,CASSLTSSGVYEQYF
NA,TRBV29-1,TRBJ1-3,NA,TGCAGCGTTGTAGGTCCCTCTGGAAACACCATATATTTT,CSVVGPSGNTIYF
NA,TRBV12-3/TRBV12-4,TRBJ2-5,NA,TGTGCCAGCAGTTTAGGGTCCCAGTACTTC,CASSLGSQYF
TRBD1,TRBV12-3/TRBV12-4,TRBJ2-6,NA,TGTGCCAGCAGTCAACGGGGGACAGGACGCTCTGGGGCCAACGTCCTGACTTTC,CASSQRGTGRSGANVLTF
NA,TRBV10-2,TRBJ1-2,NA,TGCGCCAGTCGCCCTGGGGGCTATGGCTACACCTTC,CASRPGGYGYTF
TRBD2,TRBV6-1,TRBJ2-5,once,TGTGCCAGCAGTGAGCGGGAGAGCCAAGAGACCCAGTACTTC,CASSERESQETQYF
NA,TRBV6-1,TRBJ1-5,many,TGTGCCACCCTACGGAGCAATCAGCCCCAGCATTTT,CATLRSNQPQHF
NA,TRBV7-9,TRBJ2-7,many,TGTGCCAGCAGCTCAGGGGGGGACTACGAGCAGTACTTC,CASSSGGDYEQYF
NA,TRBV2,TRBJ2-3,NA,TGTGCCAGCAGGACTAGCACAGATACGCAGTATTTT,CASRTSTDTQYF
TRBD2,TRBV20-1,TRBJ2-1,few,TGCAGTGCAAGGACTAGCGGGAGTTCTTCCTACAATGAGCAGTTCTTC,CSARTSGSSSYNEQFF
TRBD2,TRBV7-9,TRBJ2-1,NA,TGTGCCAGCAGCCAATATGGACTAGCGGGAGTTGAGCAGTTCTTC,CASSQYGLAGVEQFF
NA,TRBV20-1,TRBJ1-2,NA,TGCAGTGCTAGAGTTGGGGGGCTCTATGGCTACACCTTC,CSARVGGLYGYTF
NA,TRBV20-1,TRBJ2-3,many,TGCAGTGCTAGTTCACCCGTTTTGTTTTTTCGAGATACGCAGTATTTT,CSASSPVLFFRDTQYF
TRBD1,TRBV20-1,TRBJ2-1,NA,TGCAGTGCTGAGGGGGCGGGTGAATCCTATGAGCAGTTCTTC,CSAEGAGESYEQFF
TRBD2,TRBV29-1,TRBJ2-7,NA,TGCAGCGTTCAGGGACTAGCGGAAAGCTACGAGCAGTACTTC,CSVQGLAESYEQYF
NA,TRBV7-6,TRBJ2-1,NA,TGTGCCAGCAGCTTAGGGTGGGGGCGGAGGTACAATGAGCAGTTCTTC,CASSLGWGRRYNEQFF
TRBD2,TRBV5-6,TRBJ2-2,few,TGTGCCAGCAGCTCCCGACTAGCGGAGGGTACCGGGGAGCTGTTTTTT,CASSSRLAEGTGELFF
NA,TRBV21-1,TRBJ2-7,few,TGTGCCAGCTATCAGCGGGGATGCTCCTACGAGCAGTACTTC,CASYQRGCSYEQYF
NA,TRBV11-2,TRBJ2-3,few,TGTGCCAGCAGCTTTGCCAGAGATACGCAGTATTTT,CASSFARDTQYF
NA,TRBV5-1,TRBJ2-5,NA,TGCGCCAGCAGCTCCTGGGAGACCCAGTACTTC,CASSSWETQYF
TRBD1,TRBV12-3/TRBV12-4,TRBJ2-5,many,TGTGCCAGCAGCCCTCTACAGGGGCCGCAGGAGACCCAGTACTTC,CASSPLQGPQETQYF
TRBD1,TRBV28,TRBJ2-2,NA,TGCGTCACGACAGGGCCCTCGAACACCGGGGAGCTGTTTTTT,CVTTGPSNTGELFF
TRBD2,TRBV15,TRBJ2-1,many,TGTGCCACCAGCAGGACTTTAGCGGGAATAGGCAATGAGCAGTTCTTC,CATSRTLAGIGNEQFF
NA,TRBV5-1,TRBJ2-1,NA,TGCGCCAGCAGCTTGGTAGGGGGAACCAATGAGCAGTTCTTC,CASSLVGGTNEQFF
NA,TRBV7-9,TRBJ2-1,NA,TGTGCCAGCGGCCCCGGCCTCTCGTACAATGAGCAGTTCTTC,CASGPGLSYNEQFF
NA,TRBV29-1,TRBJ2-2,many,TGCAGCGCCTTCCGACCGGACACCGGGGAGCTGTTTTTT,CSAFRPDTGELFF
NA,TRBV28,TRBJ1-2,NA,TGTGCCAGCAGTTTATCCCCGGGCACTAACTATGGCTACACCTTC,CASSLSPGTNYGYTF
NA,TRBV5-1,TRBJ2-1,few,TGCGCCAGCAGTATCATGCAGTTGTGGGGGAATGAGCAGTTCTTC,CASSIMQLWGNEQFF
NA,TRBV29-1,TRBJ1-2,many,TGCAGCGTAGTAGGGGTGAATGGCTACACCTTC,CSVVGVNGYTF
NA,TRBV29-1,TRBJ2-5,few,TGCAGCGTGGCCGGGACGGACCAAGAGACCCAGTACTTC,CSVAGTDQETQYF
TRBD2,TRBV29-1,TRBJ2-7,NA,TGCAGCGTTAAACCGACTAGCGGGAGTTTCTACGAGCAGTACTTC,CSVKPTSGSFYEQYF
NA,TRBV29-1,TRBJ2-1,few,TGCAGCATGGACAGATACAATGAGCAGTTCTTC,CSMDRYNEQFF
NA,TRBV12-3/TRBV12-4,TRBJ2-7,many,TGTGCCAGCAGTCTAGGGAGTCTCCACTACGAGCAGTACTTC,CASSLGSLHYEQYF
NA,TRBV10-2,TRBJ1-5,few,TGCGCCAGCAGTTCGAGAAGTTTAAGTCAGCCCCAGCATTTT,CASSSRSLSQPQHF
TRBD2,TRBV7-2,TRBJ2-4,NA,TGTGCCAGCAGCTTTGGCGGGGGAGCCAAAAACATTCAGTACTTC,CASSFGGGAKNIQYF
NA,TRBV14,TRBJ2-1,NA,TGTGCCAGCAGCCAAGATGTGGCAGGGGAGCAGTTCTTC,CASSQDVAGEQFF
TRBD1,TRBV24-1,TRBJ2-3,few,TGTGCCACCAGTGATTTGACGGGACAGAACACAGATACGCAGTATTTT,CATSDLTGQNTDTQYF
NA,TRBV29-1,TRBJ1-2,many,TGCAGCGTTGAAGGCTACACCTTC,CSVEGYTF
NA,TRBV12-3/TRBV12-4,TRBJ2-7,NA,TGTGCCAGCAGCCCGCTGAGGGACCTTCCCGGACCTTGGGAGCAGTACTTC,CASSPLRDLPGPWEQYF
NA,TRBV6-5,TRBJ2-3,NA,TGTGCCAGCAGTTACTCACTTCGCGGAAGCACAGATACGCAGTATTTT,CASSYSLRGSTDTQYF
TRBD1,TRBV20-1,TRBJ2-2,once,TGCAGTGCTAACCGGGACAGGGGCACCGGGGAGCTGTTTTTT,CSANRDRGTGELFF
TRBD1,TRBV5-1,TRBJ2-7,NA,TGCGCCAGCAGCCCCCTGACAGGGTACGAGACCTACGAGCAGTACTTC,CASSPLTGYETYEQYF
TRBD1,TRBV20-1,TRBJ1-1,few,TGCAGTGCTAGACAGGGGGCGAACACTGAAGCTTTCTTT,CSARQGANTEAFF
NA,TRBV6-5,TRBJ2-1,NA,TGTGCCAGCAGTTACGGCAGGGGCTACAATGAGCAGTTCTTC,CASSYGRGYNEQFF
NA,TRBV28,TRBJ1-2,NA,TGTGCCAGCAGTTTGCTCGGATTCTATGGCTACACCTTC,CASSLLGFYGYTF